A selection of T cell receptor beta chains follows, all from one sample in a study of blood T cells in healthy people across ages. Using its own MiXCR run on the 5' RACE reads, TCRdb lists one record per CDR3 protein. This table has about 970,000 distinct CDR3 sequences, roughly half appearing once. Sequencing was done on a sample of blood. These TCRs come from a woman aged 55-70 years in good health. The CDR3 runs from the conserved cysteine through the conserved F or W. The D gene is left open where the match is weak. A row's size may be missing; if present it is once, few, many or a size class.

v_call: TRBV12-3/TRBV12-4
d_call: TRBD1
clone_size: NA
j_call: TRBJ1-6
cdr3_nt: TGTGCCAGCAGTACAGCCGGGGACAGTGGCGTGACACCCCTCCACTTT
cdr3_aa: CASSTAGDSGVTPLHF

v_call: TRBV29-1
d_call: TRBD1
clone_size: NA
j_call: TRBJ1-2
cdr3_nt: TGCAGCGCTCTGCGGGCAGGGGGCTCGAACTATGGCTACACCTTC
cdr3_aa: CSALRAGGSNYGYTF

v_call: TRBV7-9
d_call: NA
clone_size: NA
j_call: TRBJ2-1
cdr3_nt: TGTGCCAGCAGCCCGCAACCCTCCTACAATGAGCAGTTCTTC
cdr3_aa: CASSPQPSYNEQFF

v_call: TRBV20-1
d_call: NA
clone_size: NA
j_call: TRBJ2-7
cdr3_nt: TGCAGTGCTAGAGTTCCAGGGACCTACGAGCAGTACTTC
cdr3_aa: CSARVPGTYEQYF

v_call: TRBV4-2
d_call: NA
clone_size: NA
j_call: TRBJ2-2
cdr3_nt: TGTGCCAGCAAGGGAGGAGGCCCCGAGACCGGGGAGCTGTTTTTT
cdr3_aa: CASKGGGPETGELFF

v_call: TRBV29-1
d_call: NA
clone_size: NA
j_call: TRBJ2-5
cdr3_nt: TGCAGCACAAATTCTAGGGAGACCCAGTACTTC
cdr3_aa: CSTNSRETQYF

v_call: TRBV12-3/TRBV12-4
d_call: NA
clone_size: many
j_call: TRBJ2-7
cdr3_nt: TGTGCCAGCAGTTTAACCGGGACCAACTCCTACGAGCAGTACTTC
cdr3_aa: CASSLTGTNSYEQYF

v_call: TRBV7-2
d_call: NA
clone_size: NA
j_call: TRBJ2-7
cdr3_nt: TGTGCCAGCAGCTTAGGGCATTTTAACTACGAGCAGTACTTC
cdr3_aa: CASSLGHFNYEQYF

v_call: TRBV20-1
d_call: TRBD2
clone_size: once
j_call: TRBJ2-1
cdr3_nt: TGCAGTGCTAGAGCATCGACGGCGGGAGGGCTCTTTGAGCAGTTCTTC
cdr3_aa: CSARASTAGGLFEQFF

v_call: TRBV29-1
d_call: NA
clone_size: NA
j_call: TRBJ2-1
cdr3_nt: TGCAGCGTTGAAGGGAGATCCCGTTACAATGAGCAGTTCTTC
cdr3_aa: CSVEGRSRYNEQFF

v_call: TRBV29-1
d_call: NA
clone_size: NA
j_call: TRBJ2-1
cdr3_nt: TGCAGCGCCTCCACCTTGGTTTTTGAGCAGTTCTTC
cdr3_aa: CSASTLVFEQFF

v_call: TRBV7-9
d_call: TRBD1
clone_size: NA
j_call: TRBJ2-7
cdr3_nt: TGTGCCAGCAGCGCAATTGGACAGGGGTTGCAGTACTTC
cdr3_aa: CASSAIGQGLQYF

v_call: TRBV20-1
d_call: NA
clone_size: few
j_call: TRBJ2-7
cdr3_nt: TGCAGTGCTAGGGAATCTCTCTGGCAACGATTATCCTGGGAGCAGTACTTC
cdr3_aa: CSARESLWQRLSWEQYF

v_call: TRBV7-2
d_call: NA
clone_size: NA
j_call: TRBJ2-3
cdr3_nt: TGTGCCAGCAGCTTAGCGAGACTAGACACAGATACGCAGTATTTT
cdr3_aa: CASSLARLDTDTQYF

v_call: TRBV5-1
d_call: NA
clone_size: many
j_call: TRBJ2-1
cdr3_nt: TGCGCCAGCAGCTTGGTGCTCAATGAGCAGTTCTTC
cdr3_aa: CASSLVLNEQFF

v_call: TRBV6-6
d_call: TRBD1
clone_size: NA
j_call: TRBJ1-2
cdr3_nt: TGTGCCAGCAGTTACGCGGGCAGGGGGAACTATGGCTACACCTTC
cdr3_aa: CASSYAGRGNYGYTF

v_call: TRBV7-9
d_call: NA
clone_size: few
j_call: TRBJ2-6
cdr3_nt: TGTGCCAGCAGCTTAAGGGTAGCCGGGGCCAACGTCCTGACTTTC
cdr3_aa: CASSLRVAGANVLTF

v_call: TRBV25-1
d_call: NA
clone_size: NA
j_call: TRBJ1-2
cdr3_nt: TGTGCCAGCAGTAGTGAGGCCCGGGCTAACTATGGCTACACCTTC
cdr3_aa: CASSSEARANYGYTF

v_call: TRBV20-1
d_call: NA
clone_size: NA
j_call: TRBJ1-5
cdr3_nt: TGCAGTGCTCCAGGGCCGGGCAATCAGCCCCAGCATTTT
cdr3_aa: CSAPGPGNQPQHF

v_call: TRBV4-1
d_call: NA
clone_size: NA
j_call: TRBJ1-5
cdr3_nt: TGCGCCGGCAGCCTAGAATTCAACGGGGGGCAGGGCAATCAGCCCCAGCATTTT
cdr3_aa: CAGSLEFNGGQGNQPQHF

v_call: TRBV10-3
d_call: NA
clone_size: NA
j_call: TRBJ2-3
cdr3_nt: TGTGCCATCAGTGATCCTGCCCTGACTGGAGATACGCAGTATTTT
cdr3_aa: CAISDPALTGDTQYF

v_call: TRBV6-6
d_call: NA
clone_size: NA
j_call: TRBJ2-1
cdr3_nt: TGTGCCAGCAGTATGACTAGGGGGTACAATGAGCAGTTCTTC
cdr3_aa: CASSMTRGYNEQFF

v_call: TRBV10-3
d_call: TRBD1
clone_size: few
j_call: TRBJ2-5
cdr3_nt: TGTGCCATCAGTGACTCGGGACAGGGAGGAGAGACCCAGTACTTC
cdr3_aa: CAISDSGQGGETQYF

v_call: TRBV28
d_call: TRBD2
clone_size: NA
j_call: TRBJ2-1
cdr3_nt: TGTGCCAGCAGTCCTTTAGCGGGCCCCGTAATCTCCTACAATGAGCAGTTCTTC
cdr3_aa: CASSPLAGPVISYNEQFF

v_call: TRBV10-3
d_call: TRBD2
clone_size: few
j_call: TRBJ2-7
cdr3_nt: TGTGCCATCAGTGAGTCAGGACTGCAAGGCGGGAGCGGGAACTACGAGCAGTACTTC
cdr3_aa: CAISESGLQGGSGNYEQYF

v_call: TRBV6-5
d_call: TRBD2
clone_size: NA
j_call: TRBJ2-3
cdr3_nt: TGTGCCAGCAGTTATGTGGGAGGGCCGACAGATACGCAGTATTTT
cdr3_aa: CASSYVGGPTDTQYF

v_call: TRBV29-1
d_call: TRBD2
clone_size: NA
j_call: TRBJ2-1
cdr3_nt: TGCAGCGTCGGACTAGCGGGATTGAGGAATGAGCAGTTCTTC
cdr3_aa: CSVGLAGLRNEQFF

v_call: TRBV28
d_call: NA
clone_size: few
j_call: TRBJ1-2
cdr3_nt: TGTGCCAGCACAGTGGGGTATGGCTACACCTTC
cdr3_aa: CASTVGYGYTF

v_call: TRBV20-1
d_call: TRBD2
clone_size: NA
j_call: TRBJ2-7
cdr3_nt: TGCAGTGCTTTGGGAGGGTACTACAATGGGCAGTACTTC
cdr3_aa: CSALGGYYNGQYF

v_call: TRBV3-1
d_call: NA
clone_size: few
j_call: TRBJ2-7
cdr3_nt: TGTGCCAGCAGCCAATTTGGCCCCTACGAGCAGTACTTC
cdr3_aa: CASSQFGPYEQYF